The 4 T cell receptor beta chains given below trace back to one sample, sequenced in a study of PD-L1 blockade in urothelial cancer. Profiling relied on immunoSEQ multiplex PCR, and the TCRdb table lists in-frame clones only, not all of them. The sample records 100,000 or so clones, about 89% being singletons. The sample consisted of PBMCs, taken around atezolizumab (anti-PD-L1) treatment. These receptors were obtained from a woman aged 80 or older with urothelial cancer.

The chain recombines TRBV6-1 with TRBJ2-7; TRBD1 aligns across 10 bases. J lost 4 bases, V lost 2 bases, and 8 bases had no gene match. CDR3 length: 16 residues. The germline V gene has CDR1 MNHNS and CDR2 SASEGT. CDR3 sequence: CASSEWAGTGVYEQYF. DNA of the CDR3: TGTGCCAGCAGTGAATGGGCTGGGACAGGGGTTTACGAGCAGTACTTC.

The gene calls are TRBV28 and TRBJ1-2, with TRBD1 identical over 7 bases. There are 14 residues in the CDR3. Germline CDR1 and CDR2: MDHEN and SYDVKM. V lost 7 bases, J lost 8 bases, and 13 bases stayed unmatched. DNA for the CDR3: TGTGCCAGCAACCCCGGACAGGTCCGGCGCGGCTACACCTTC. Its protein is CASNPGQVRRGYTF.

This CDR3 is CASSTLTGGGGTGELFF. Written as DNA, the CDR3 is TGCGCCAGCAGTACCCTAACCGGTGGGGGAGGCACCGGGGAGCTGTTTTTT. The rearrangement links TRBV10-2 to TRBJ2-2; D is perhaps TRBD2 (6 bases). Looked up from germline, CDR1 is WSHSY and CDR2 is SAAADI. The CDR3 sequence is 17 residues long. V lost 5 bases and J lost 4, with 20 bases in between.

The CDR3 coding sequence is TGTGCCAGCAGTGATCCTACCATATATTTT. Its protein product is CASSDPTIYF. The chain couples TRBV2 to TRBJ1-3; D uncertain. Trimming took off 3 bases at V and 10 bases at J, with 4 bases between the two ends. From germline, CDR1 is SNHLY and CDR2 FYNNEI. This CDR3 spans 10 amino acids.